This T cell receptor (beta chain) was recovered during a study of neurological immune-mediated disorders. Notes on the study in general: None of the CDR3 amino acid sequences of expanded clones recurred across subjects, suggesting private repertoires in all groups.

This clonotype was seen at least ten times. Its target is unknown. The cDNA came from 5'RACE with 10-nucleotide random UMIs. Every sequencing run generated over 190 million TCR-beta sequences from 15-18 subjects. TCRdb called the 5' RACE reads again in MiXCR, with one record for every CDR3 protein. The sample includes fewer than 40,000 distinct CDR3 sequences, around 6% seen only once; the top ten take approximately 2.1%. Sorted libraries drew on about a million CD4+ or CD8+ T cells. Looked up from germline, CDR1 is DFQATT and CDR2 is SNEGSKA (reference sequence). The junction had 5 bases not matched to a gene; V was cut back by 3 bases and J by 0 bases. CDR3 length: 14 residues.

This sequence joins TRBV20-1 and TRBJ2-7; TRBD2 matches at 7 bases. The receptor was isolated from a woman aged 50 to 65 in good health. The sample consisted of CD4+ T cells from blood. The CDR3 region is CSASAAGSSYEQYF. CDR3 bases: TGCAGTGCTAGTGCAGCGGGGAGCTCCTACGAGCAGTACTTC.